The 5 T cell receptor beta chains below all came from one sample that was sequenced in a study of OX40 agonist ivuxolimab in advanced cancers. Data came from immunoSEQ multiplex PCR; TCRdb stores just in-frame clones and leaves some out. The repertoire holds roughly 100,000 clones, with less than 85% as singletons. Specimen: CD4+ or CD8+ T cells sorted from blood, collected in a trial of the OX40 agonist ivuxolimab. The receptors shown here come from an adult with an advanced solid tumor such as melanoma, head and neck, liver or kidney cancer.

This clone was found once. The chain carries TRBV6-1 and TRBJ1-1; no reliable D call. This CDR3 has 15 residues. Germline CDR1 and CDR2: MNHNS and SASEGT. V dropped 2 bases and J dropped 0 bases, with 10 bases sitting between them. CDR3 DNA sequence: TGTGCCAGCAGTGAAATATTAAGCATGAACACTGAAGCTTTCTTT. Amino acid sequence: CASSEILSMNTEAFF.

The chain recombines TRBV4-3 with TRBJ2-7, with a tentative D call TRBD2 (7 bases). Deletions cut 1 base from V and 3 bases from J, with 13 bases between. Germline V gives CDR1 LGHNA, CDR2 YSLEER. The CDR3 extends over 15 amino acids. The CDR3 spells CASSQGAGANYEQYF. In DNA, the CDR3 is TGCGCCAGCAGCCAAGGGGCGGGGGCGAACTACGAGCAGTACTTC.

The gene calls are TRBV7-2 and TRBJ1-2, with TRBD1 as a possible D gene (5 bases). Trimming removed 1 base at V and 2 bases at J, with 8 bases between. Germline CDR1 SGHTA, CDR2 FQGNSA. This CDR3 spans 14 amino acids. The chain's CDR3 is CASSLGQLNYGYTF. CDR3 DNA sequence: TGTGCCAGCAGCTTAGGACAGTTAAACTATGGCTACACCTTC.

CDR3 in DNA: TGTGCCTGGAGCTTGGGCCCTTATGGCTACACCTTC. Amino acid sequence: CAWSLGPYGYTF. The J gene is TRBJ1-2, the V gene TRBV30, with no clear D. Trimming shortened V by 3 bases and J by 5 bases, and 10 bases separated the two germline ends. CDR1 is GTSNPN and CDR2 is SVGIG in the germline V gene (reference sequence). The CDR3 is 12 amino acids.

The gene calls are TRBV2 and TRBJ2-7; the D gene is possibly TRBD1 (6 bases). Trimming took off 3 bases at V and 0 bases at J, with 15 bases between the two ends. This CDR3 region has 16 residues. CDR1 is SNHLY and CDR2 is FYNNEI in the germline V gene. This CDR3 is CASSEFATGTSYEQYF. CDR3 nucleotide sequence: TGTGCCAGCAGTGAGTTTGCGACAGGCACCTCCTACGAGCAGTACTTC.